The clone carrying this TCR beta chain was seen ten or more times. The antigen is unknown. This entry belongs to a study of neurological immune-mediated disorders. Whole-study context: Multiple sclerosis patients numbered approximately 34, of whom about 31 were relapsing-remitting and 3 secondary progressive.

The cDNA was synthesized by means of template-switch 5'RACE, which was carried out with 10-nucleotide random UMIs. Each CDR3 protein gets one entry after TCRdb re-called the 5' RACE reads with MiXCR. The table has some 80,000 distinct CDR3 sequences, about 5.6% seen once. Study-wide results and limits: As far as clinical or MRI features were concerned, none was associated with the multiple sclerosis repertoire cluster.

There are 16 residues in the CDR3. Germline lookup yields CDR1 SGHRS and CDR2 YFSETQ. Trimming shortened V by 1 base and J by 5 bases, and 15 bases separated the two germline ends. This sample's time point: longitudinal time-point 2. The unsorted libraries originated from 2 million PBMCs kept at -80 C. The source material was PBMCs. This clonotype was obtained from a woman aged 55-70 years with multiple sclerosis. The J gene is TRBJ2-2, the V gene TRBV5-1; the D gene is possibly TRBD1 (5 bases). The CDR3 coding sequence is TGCGCCAGCAGCTTGAACGGCGAGCGACAGACCGGGGAGCTGTTTTTT. Amino acid sequence: CASSLNGERQTGELFF.